Listed below are T cell receptor beta chains from one sample, sequenced in a study of shared T cell receptors in the human thymus. Profiled with immunoSEQ multiplex PCR; TCRdb holds only in-frame clones, not every one. This sample yields some 640,000 clones, of which more than 70% are seen a single time; more than 0.009% belongs to the top ten. These data were also filed under a second study, of human thymus T cells.

What was sequenced was thymocytes. Source of these receptors: a boy under three years old with a congenital heart defect. The CDR3 runs from the conserved cysteine through the conserved F or W. A D gene is named only where the DNA matches it firmly. Some rows have no size entry. The others give once, few or many, or a class for an expanded clone.

d_call: TRBD2
clone_size: once
v_call: TRBV6-1
j_call: TRBJ2-5
cdr3_nt: TGTGCCAGCAGTGACGGGGGGAAGGGGGAGACCCAGTACTTC
cdr3_aa: CASSDGGKGETQYF

d_call: TRBD1
clone_size: NA
v_call: TRBV19
j_call: TRBJ1-2
cdr3_nt: TGTGCCAGTAGGACAGGGGAAGGGTATGGCTACACCTTC
cdr3_aa: CASRTGEGYGYTF

d_call: NA
clone_size: NA
v_call: TRBV5-1
j_call: TRBJ2-7
cdr3_nt: TGCGCCAGCAGCCCTATTACAGGGTCCTACGAGCAGTACTTC
cdr3_aa: CASSPITGSYEQYF

d_call: TRBD1
clone_size: NA
v_call: TRBV30
j_call: TRBJ1-1
cdr3_nt: TGTGCCTGGGAGGCGACAGGGGGGGACACTGAAGCTTTCTTT
cdr3_aa: CAWEATGGDTEAFF

d_call: TRBD1
clone_size: NA
v_call: TRBV6-1
j_call: TRBJ1-4
cdr3_nt: TGTGCCAGCAGTGCCGGGACAGGGAAGCGGAGAGGAGAAAAACTGTTTTTT
cdr3_aa: CASSAGTGKRRGEKLFF

d_call: NA
clone_size: once
v_call: TRBV6-6
j_call: TRBJ1-1
cdr3_nt: TGTGCCAGCAGTTATTCGGGTTACACTGAAGCTTTCTTT
cdr3_aa: CASSYSGYTEAFF

d_call: TRBD1
clone_size: few
v_call: TRBV27
j_call: TRBJ1-3
cdr3_nt: TGTGCCAGCAGACCGACAGGGGCAAACACCATATATTTT
cdr3_aa: CASRPTGANTIYF

d_call: TRBD1
clone_size: NA
v_call: TRBV7-6
j_call: TRBJ2-2
cdr3_nt: TGTGCCAGCAGCTCCCGGACAGGGGATCCCGGGGAGCTGTTTTTT
cdr3_aa: CASSSRTGDPGELFF

d_call: TRBD2
clone_size: NA
v_call: TRBV4-3
j_call: TRBJ2-3
cdr3_nt: TGCGCCAGCAGCCAAGATCGCACAGCGGGGGGCCACTCCTGCACAGATACGCAGTATTTT
cdr3_aa: CASSQDRTAGGHSCTDTQYF

d_call: TRBD1
clone_size: NA
v_call: TRBV11-1
j_call: TRBJ2-7
cdr3_nt: TGTGCCAGCACCCCTTTCGGGACAGGGGAATACGAGCAGTACTTC
cdr3_aa: CASTPFGTGEYEQYF

d_call: TRBD1
clone_size: NA
v_call: TRBV6-1
j_call: TRBJ1-5
cdr3_nt: TGTGCCAGCAGTGAACGGTCAGGGGGGCCCTATAGCAATCAGCCCCAGCATTTT
cdr3_aa: CASSERSGGPYSNQPQHF

d_call: NA
clone_size: NA
v_call: TRBV6-6
j_call: TRBJ1-5
cdr3_nt: TGTGCCAGCAGTGCCCGGGAATTCAATCAGCCCCAGCATTTT
cdr3_aa: CASSAREFNQPQHF

d_call: NA
clone_size: NA
v_call: TRBV19
j_call: TRBJ1-1
cdr3_nt: TGTGCCAACTCCACAGGGATTAACACTGAAGCTTTCTTT
cdr3_aa: CANSTGINTEAFF

d_call: TRBD1
clone_size: once
v_call: TRBV29-1
j_call: TRBJ2-3
cdr3_nt: TGCAGCGTTATGGACAGGGGGCTAGATACGCAGTATTTT
cdr3_aa: CSVMDRGLDTQYF

d_call: TRBD1
clone_size: NA
v_call: TRBV28
j_call: TRBJ2-7
cdr3_nt: TGTGCCAGCAGTTTACACCACGGACAGGGCTCCTACGAGCAGTACTTC
cdr3_aa: CASSLHHGQGSYEQYF

d_call: NA
clone_size: NA
v_call: TRBV28
j_call: TRBJ2-7
cdr3_nt: TGTGCCAGCAGGCATGTCAGGGGGGTTACCTACGAGCAGTACTTC
cdr3_aa: CASRHVRGVTYEQYF

d_call: TRBD2
clone_size: NA
v_call: TRBV7-9
j_call: TRBJ2-3
cdr3_nt: TGTGCCAGCAGCTTAGGACTAGCGGACATGTATTTT
cdr3_aa: CASSLGLADMYF

d_call: NA
clone_size: NA
v_call: TRBV11-3
j_call: TRBJ2-3
cdr3_nt: TGTGCCAGCAGCCCCCGGGACATGGAGGATACGCAGTATTTT
cdr3_aa: CASSPRDMEDTQYF

d_call: NA
clone_size: NA
v_call: TRBV2
j_call: TRBJ2-7
cdr3_nt: TGTGCCAGCAGCCCACCGGGTGCTCGACCCTTATACGAGCAGTACTTC
cdr3_aa: CASSPPGARPLYEQYF

d_call: TRBD1
clone_size: NA
v_call: TRBV4-3
j_call: TRBJ2-5
cdr3_nt: TGCGCCAGCAGCGAGGACAGGGCAGAGACCCAGTACTTC
cdr3_aa: CASSEDRAETQYF

d_call: NA
clone_size: NA
v_call: TRBV28
j_call: TRBJ2-3
cdr3_nt: TGTGCCAGCAGTTTTCAGGGGGGCTTAGATACGCAGTATTTT
cdr3_aa: CASSFQGGLDTQYF

d_call: NA
clone_size: NA
v_call: TRBV9
j_call: TRBJ2-7
cdr3_nt: TGTGCCAGCAGCGTAGATAAGTTCGCGGATCACGAGCAGTACTTC
cdr3_aa: CASSVDKFADHEQYF

d_call: TRBD2
clone_size: NA
v_call: TRBV5-1
j_call: TRBJ2-1
cdr3_nt: TGCGCCAGCAGCTTTAGCGGGAGATCCTACAATGAGCAGTTCTTC
cdr3_aa: CASSFSGRSYNEQFF

d_call: TRBD1
clone_size: NA
v_call: TRBV4-3
j_call: TRBJ2-1
cdr3_nt: TGCGCCAGCAGCCACAAAACCGGGACAGAGAACAACAATGAGCAGTTCTTC
cdr3_aa: CASSHKTGTENNNEQFF

d_call: TRBD1
clone_size: NA
v_call: TRBV7-9
j_call: TRBJ2-7
cdr3_nt: TGTGCCAGCAGCTTAAAGCATACTGGGACAGTTGCCTACGAGCAGTACTTC
cdr3_aa: CASSLKHTGTVAYEQYF

d_call: NA
clone_size: NA
v_call: TRBV6-5
j_call: TRBJ2-4
cdr3_nt: TGTGCCAGCAGTTCCCCGGGGAACCCAAACATTCAGTACTTC
cdr3_aa: CASSSPGNPNIQYF

d_call: NA
clone_size: NA
v_call: TRBV5-6
j_call: TRBJ1-1
cdr3_nt: TGTGCCAGCAGCTTGTCACCAGGGAAGAACACTGAAGCTTTCTTT
cdr3_aa: CASSLSPGKNTEAFF

d_call: NA
clone_size: NA
v_call: TRBV5-6
j_call: TRBJ1-1
cdr3_nt: TGTGCCAGCAGTCGACCGGGACACCCAATGAACACTGAAGCTTTCTTT
cdr3_aa: CASSRPGHPMNTEAFF

d_call: TRBD2
clone_size: NA
v_call: TRBV2
j_call: TRBJ2-3
cdr3_nt: TGTGCCAGCAGTGATCCAGGGTCCAGCGGGGGCACAGATACGCAGTATTTT
cdr3_aa: CASSDPGSSGGTDTQYF